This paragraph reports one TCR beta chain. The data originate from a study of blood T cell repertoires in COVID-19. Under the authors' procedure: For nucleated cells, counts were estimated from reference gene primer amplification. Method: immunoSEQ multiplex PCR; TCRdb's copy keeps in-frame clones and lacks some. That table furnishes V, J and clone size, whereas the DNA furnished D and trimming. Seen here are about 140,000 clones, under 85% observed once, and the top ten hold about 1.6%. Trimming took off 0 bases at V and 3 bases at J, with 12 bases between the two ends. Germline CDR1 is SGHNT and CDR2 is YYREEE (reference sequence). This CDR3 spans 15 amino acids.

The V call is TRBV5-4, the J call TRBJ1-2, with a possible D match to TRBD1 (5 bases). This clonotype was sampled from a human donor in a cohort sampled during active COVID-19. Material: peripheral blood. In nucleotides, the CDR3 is TGTGCCAGCAGCTTGGATCCGGGGGACTACTATGGCTACACCTTC. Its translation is CASSLDPGDYYGYTF.